These 26 T cell receptor beta chains originate from one sample sequenced in a study of T cells in Graves' hyperthyroidism and ophthalmopathy. TCR beta CDR3 region amplification was performed from RNA transcripts. HTBI primers were the set used in a first-round RT-PCR of the TCR CDR3. TCRdb ran MiXCR on the multiplex PCR reads and lists one entry per CDR3 protein. This table holds 280,000 or so distinct CDR3 sequences, 25% to 30% found once. The specimen was blood. These receptors originate from a man in his forties or fifties with Graves' hyperthyroidism that later progressed to Graves' ophthalmopathy.

This chain joins TRBV20-1 and TRBJ1-5, with D hard to call. Trimming pared 1 base from V and 4 bases from J, leaving 8 bases between. The germline gives CDR1 DFQATT, CDR2 SNEGSKA (reference sequence). The CDR3 has 13 amino acids. CDR3 protein: CSARVAANQPQHF. The CDR3 DNA reads TGCAGTGCTAGAGTGGCAGCTAATCAGCCCCAGCATTTT.

This clonotype was counted many times. The chain joins TRBV11-2 to TRBJ2-7, with D perhaps TRBD1 (5 bases). The CDR3 contains 14 residues. Trimming stripped 2 bases from V and 6 bases from J, with 14 bases between. The germline V gene encodes CDR1 SGHAT and CDR2 FQNNGV. The CDR3 nucleotides are TGTGCCAGCAGCTTAAGGGGTTCTCTTACCGAGCAGTACTTC. Translation: CASSLRGSLTEQYF. Looking up the rest from reference TRBV11-2 and TRBJ2-7 gives the full variable domain: EAGVAQSPRYKIIEKRQSVAFWCNPISGHATLYWYQQILGQGPKLLIQFQNNGVVDDSQLPKDRFSAERLKGVDSTLKIQPAKLEDSAVYLCASSLRGSLTEQYFGPGTRLTVT.

This clonotype was observed many times. It is likely a read error, because the conserved phenylalanine at the end of the CDR3 is missing. V usage is TRBV6-5 and J usage is TRBJ2-7; D is perhaps TRBD2 (5 bases). The CDR3 is 14 amino acids. Looked up from germline, CDR1 is MNHEY and CDR2 is SVGAGI. The germline V and J ends were trimmed by 1 base and 3 bases, with 10 bases remaining between them. For the CDR3, the DNA is TGTGCCAGCAGTTACTATCGGGGATACTACGAGCAGTACCTC. The encoded protein is CASSYYRGYYEQYL.

The chain combines TRBV6-1 with TRBJ1-1; D might be TRBD1 (5 bases). The germline V gene has CDR1 MNHNS and CDR2 SASEGT. The CDR3 runs to 13 residues. Trimming left V 8 bases short and J 0 bases short, with 10 bases between. The CDR3 loop is CASVGTMNTEAFF. CDR3 nucleotides: TGTGCCAGCGTAGGGACCATGAACACTGAAGCTTTCTTT.

This clonotype was counted between two and nine times. The J gene is TRBJ1-5, the V gene TRBV4-1; D is uncertain. CDR1 MGHRA and CDR2 YSYEKL come from the germline V gene. The CDR3 is 14 residues long. V lost 1 base, J lost 1 base, and 5 bases lay in between. CDR3 coding DNA: TGCGCCAGCAGCCAAGTGGACAGCAATCAGCCCCAGCATTTT. Amino acid sequence: CASSQVDSNQPQHF.

This clonotype has just a few counts. CDR3 sequence: CASGRGAGNTIYF. The CDR3 nucleotides are TGTGCCAGCGGGAGGGGAGCCGGAAACACCATATATTTT. The genes are TRBV12-3 or TRBV12-4 and TRBJ1-3; D possibly corresponds to TRBD1 (5 bases). Trimming left V 8 bases short and J 4 bases short, with 12 bases between. The CDR3 extends over 13 amino acids.

CDR3 protein: CASRIGRVLSYEQYF. In nucleotides, the CDR3 is TGTGCCAGCAGAATCGGGAGGGTCCTCTCCTACGAGCAGTACTTC. The rearrangement joins TRBV11-2 to TRBJ2-7; 8 bases align to TRBD2. Germline-derived CDR1 and CDR2 are SGHAT and FQNNGV. Trimming cost V 6 bases and J 0 bases; bases outside gene matches: 7. CDR3 length: 15 residues.

The rearrangement uses TRBV12-3 or TRBV12-4 and TRBJ1-1; TRBD1 might be the D (5 bases). The ends were cut back, 7 bases at V and 6 bases at J, with 18 bases in the middle. The CDR3 is 14 residues long. CDR3 sequence reads: CASTTDMMGAEAFF. DNA for the CDR3: TGTGCCAGCACCACCGACATGATGGGGGCTGAAGCTTTCTTT.

This clonotype was seen repeatedly, ten times or more. The rearrangement uses TRBV28 and TRBJ2-2, with 16 positions matching TRBD2. Germline CDR1 and CDR2: MDHEN and SYDVKM. J gave up 6 bases and V 3 bases, and 7 bases lay outside the gene matches. This CDR3 has 18 amino acids. This chain's CDR3 is CASSLTGLAGGPAGELFF. CDR3 DNA sequence: TGTGCCAGCAGTTTGACGGGACTAGCGGGAGGGCCGGCCGGGGAGCTGTTTTTT.

This clonotype has more than one count but fewer than ten. The J gene is TRBJ2-7, the V gene TRBV6-2 or TRBV6-3; D remains unclear. V lost 5 bases and J lost 3, with 8 bases in between. Germline CDR1 reads MNHEY; CDR2 reads SVGEGT. The CDR3 has 12 amino acids. Here the CDR3 reads CASSPWDYEQYF. CDR3 sequence (DNA): TGTGCCAGCAGTCCCTGGGACTACGAGCAGTACTTC.

The sample holds many counts of this clonotype. The gene calls are TRBV25-1 and TRBJ1-1; D is undetermined. The CDR3 runs to 14 residues. With 2 bases removed from V and 2 bases from J, the gap between germline ends came to 9 bases. CDR1 MGHDK and CDR2 SYGVNS come from the germline V gene. CDR3 sequence reads: CASSEGIYNTEAFF. DNA for the CDR3: TGTGCCAGCAGTGAAGGAATTTATAACACTGAAGCTTTCTTT.

This clonotype has at least ten counts. V and J are TRBV24-1 and TRBJ1-2; the D gene is possibly TRBD1 (5 bases). The CDR3 totals 13 residues. Between the trimmed V and J ends, which lost 9 bases and 6 bases, there was a span of 16 bases. Germline CDR1 KGHDR, CDR2 SFDVKD. The CDR3 sequence: CATRGTYTDGYTF. The CDR3 nucleotides read TGTGCCACCCGGGGGACTTACACAGATGGCTACACCTTC.

In its sample, this clonotype was seen many times. The V gene is TRBV27, the J gene TRBJ2-2; D remains unclear. The CDR3 sequence is 14 residues long. Germline V gene lookup returns CDR1 MNHEY and CDR2 SMNVEV (reference sequence). The V and J ends lost 0 bases and 6 bases respectively, with 8 bases between them. CDR3 sequence reads: CASSLSGFPGELFF. In DNA, the CDR3 is TGTGCCAGCAGTTTATCGGGCTTTCCCGGGGAGCTGTTTTTT.

This clonotype was recorded many times. V is TRBV20-1 and J is TRBJ1-1, with 10 bases fitting TRBD1. Losses at the gene ends were 6 bases for V and 1 base for J; bases not matched to a gene: 2. CDR1 is DFQATT and CDR2 is SNEGSKA in the germline V gene (reference sequence). The CDR3 is made up of 13 amino acids. The DNA for the CDR3 is TGCAGTGCGAGGACAGGGGGGAACACTGAAGCTTTCTTT. Its protein is CSARTGGNTEAFF.

The chain combines TRBV28 with TRBJ1-2; 7 bases match TRBD1. Germline V gene data show CDR1 as MDHEN and CDR2 as SYDVKM. This CDR3 contains 15 residues. V lost 6 bases to trimming and J lost 3 bases; unmatched junction nucleotides: 10. CDR3 in DNA: TGTGCCAGCAGCGGTCCCGGGACAGCTCACTATGGCTACACCTTC. Translation: CASSGPGTAHYGYTF.

The chain is built from TRBV18 and TRBJ1-3; the match to TRBD1 covers 8 bases. The CDR3 is 13 amino acids. Germline CDR1 is KGHSH and CDR2 is LQKENI. With V trimmed by 5 bases and J by 7 bases, 4 bases remained unmatched. The CDR3 protein is CASSSDRANTIYF. The CDR3 DNA is TGTGCCAGCTCATCGGACAGGGCGAACACCATATATTTT.

This chain uses TRBV30 with TRBJ2-7, with 7 positions matching TRBD1. V was clipped by 6 bases and J by 6 bases; unmatched bases: 11. The germline CDR1 and CDR2 sequences are GTSNPN and SVGIG (reference sequence). The CDR3 is 13 residues long. CDR3 bases: TGTGCCTGCTCTGATCCCTGGGACAGCGAGCAGTACTTC. Encoded protein: CACSDPWDSEQYF.

The J gene is TRBJ1-2, the V gene TRBV7-2; the D is unclear. V dropped 0 bases and J dropped 7 bases, with 9 bases sitting between them. The germline CDR1 and CDR2 sequences are SGHTA and FQGNSA. The CDR3 spans 13 residues. The chain's CDR3 is CASSLALLAGYTF. CDR3 DNA sequence: TGTGCCAGCAGCTTAGCGCTCCTAGCTGGCTACACCTTC.

This clonotype was seen ten or more times. The chain employs TRBV20-1 and TRBJ2-7; D not resolved. The V end lost 0 bases, the J end lost 2 bases, and 8 bases lay between the germline ends. The CDR3 extends over 13 amino acids. Per the germline V gene, CDR1 is DFQATT and CDR2 is SNEGSKA (reference sequence). CDR3 DNA: TGCAGTGCTAGAGATCCAAATACCTACGAGCAGTACTTC. Its protein is CSARDPNTYEQYF.

V is TRBV20-1 and J is TRBJ1-1; D is possibly TRBD1 (6 bases). This CDR3 has 13 residues. V lost 7 bases and J lost 2, with 14 bases in between. CDR1 and CDR2 from the germline V gene are DFQATT and SNEGSKA (reference sequence). The CDR3 region is CSVPTGVNTEAFF. CDR3 sequence (DNA): TGCAGTGTTCCGACAGGAGTAAACACTGAAGCTTTCTTT.

The sample holds many counts of this clonotype. The chain links TRBV20-1 to TRBJ2-7; 8 bases fit TRBD1. CDR3 length: 15 amino acids. Germline CDR1 DFQATT, CDR2 SNEGSKA (reference sequence). After removal of 0 bases from V and 4 bases from J, the junction contained 8 bases not matched to a gene. This chain's CDR3 is CSARDPGTGMYEQYF. The CDR3 coding sequence is TGCAGTGCTAGAGACCCCGGGACAGGAATGTACGAGCAGTACTTC.

Relative to its sample, this clonotype is medium-sized (0.01 to 0.1%). The chain uses TRBV12-3 or TRBV12-4 and TRBJ1-1, with D hard to call. CDR3 length: 13 residues. The ends were cut back, 3 bases at V and 6 bases at J, with 11 bases in the middle. The CDR3 here is CASSFNRVAEAFF. CDR3 DNA: TGTGCCAGCAGTTTTAATAGGGTTGCTGAAGCTTTCTTT.

This clonotype was observed many times. The V gene is TRBV20-1, the J gene TRBJ1-5; D remains unclear. The CDR3 length is 18 residues. CDR1 is DFQATT, CDR2 SNEGSKA, per germline (reference sequence). V was pared by 0 bases and J by 4 bases, with 22 bases between. In DNA form, the CDR3 reads TGCAGTGCTAGAGAGGCCGGTTTAGATATGCTGGGGAATCAGCCCCAGCATTTT. Residues: CSAREAGLDMLGNQPQHF.

This clonotype was seen ten or more times. This rearrangement joins TRBV10-3 to TRBJ2-5, with D tentatively TRBD2 (6 bases). Per the germline V gene, CDR1 is ENHRY and CDR2 is SYGVKD. The CDR3 sequence is 16 residues long. The V and J ends lost 11 bases and 1 base respectively, with 23 bases between them. The CDR3 bases are TGTGCCGCAACCTCGGGGCGCAGTAGCGGCCAAGAGACCCAGTACTTC. It codes for CAATSGRSSGQETQYF.

This clonotype has ten or more counts. The chain carries TRBV11-2 and TRBJ1-1; D ambiguous. CDR3 length: 11 amino acids. CDR1 SGHAT and CDR2 FQNNGV come from the germline V gene. The V and J ends lost 6 bases and 8 bases respectively, with 10 bases between them. The CDR3 nucleotides read TGTGCCAGCAGACGCACGCCAGAAGCTTTCTTT. It translates to CASRRTPEAFF.

This clonotype has ten or more counts. The chain links TRBV19 to TRBJ2-2; perhaps D is TRBD1 or TRBD2 (5 bases each). CDR3 length: 14 residues. Trimming cost V 10 bases and J 2 bases, with 14 bases left between them. Germline V lookup: CDR1 LNHDA, CDR2 SQIVND (reference sequence). For the CDR3, the DNA is TGTGCCATTAGAAGGGACGGAAACACCGGGGAGCTGTTTTTT. Amino acids: CAIRRDGNTGELFF. The complete variable domain, with remaining parts taken from reference TRBV19 and TRBJ2-2, reads DGGITQSPKYLFRKEGQNVTLSCEQNLNHDAMYWYRQDPGQGLRLIYYSQIVNDFQKGDIAEGYSVSREKKESFPLTVTSAQKNPTAFYLCAIRRDGNTGELFFGEGSRLTVL.